The clone carrying this T cell receptor (beta chain) appeared a few times. The antigen is unknown. This record belongs to a study of T-cell reconstitution after alpha-beta-depleted transplantation in children. Overall study findings and caveats: Surviving recipient T cells and intrathymic progenitors accounted for some patients' high TCRbeta diversity at day 60. A year post-transplant, T-cell counts and diversity derived mostly from newly produced T cells.

Researchers prepared the TCRbeta library using unique molecular identifiers, the study reports. TCRdb called the PCR reads again in MiXCR, with one record for every CDR3 protein. The data show 530,000 or so distinct CDR3 sequences, around 27% seen once. The CDR3 spans 15 residues. The V gene lost 2 bases and the J gene lost 2 bases, with 10 bases spanning the gap. Germline-derived CDR1 and CDR2 are DFQATT and SNEGSKA (reference sequence). The source of this sequence is a boy under three years old with Wiskott-Aldrich syndrome, due to receive a stem cell transplant. The specimen comprised PBMCs, sampled before TCRalphabeta/CD19-depleted stem cell transplant. The rearrangement uses TRBV20-1 and TRBJ1-6; the D is unclear. CDR3 residues: CSARKEETYNSPLHF. Written as DNA, the CDR3 is TGCAGTGCTAGAAAGGAGGAGACCTATAATTCACCCCTCCACTTT.